This entry describes one T cell receptor (beta chain). The CDR3 length is 17 residues. V was clipped by 1 base and J by 6 bases; unmatched bases: 7. Germline assignment: CDR1 SGHNT and CDR2 YENEEA. This sample is drawn from a study of shared clonotypes between healthy human individuals. Background on the study: Each donor's CD4 naive and CD4 memory cells filled three plates apiece, CD8 naive two, and CD8 memory one.

Each donor was a Caucasian adult residing in Nashville, Tennessee. Per the original data handling: Without quality scores, immunoSEQ junctional reads could not be filtered like full-length reads. Here immunoSEQ multiplex PCR was the method, and the copy in TCRdb shows in-frame clones only, minus some. Clonal size and the V and J genes are those of that table, whereas D and trimming came from the DNA. The data show roughly 1,500,000 clones, just under 99% seen once. The rearrangement uses TRBV11-3 and TRBJ2-1; 12 nucleotides agree with TRBD2. The receptor was isolated from a man younger than 40 in good health. The sequenced sample consisted of naive CD4+ T cells sorted from blood. As to subset: CD45RA+ positively selected. In DNA form, the CDR3 reads TGTGCCAGCAGCTTAGTAGCAGGACTAGCGGGGATCAATGAGCAGTTCTTC. Translated, it gives CASSLVAGLAGINEQFF.